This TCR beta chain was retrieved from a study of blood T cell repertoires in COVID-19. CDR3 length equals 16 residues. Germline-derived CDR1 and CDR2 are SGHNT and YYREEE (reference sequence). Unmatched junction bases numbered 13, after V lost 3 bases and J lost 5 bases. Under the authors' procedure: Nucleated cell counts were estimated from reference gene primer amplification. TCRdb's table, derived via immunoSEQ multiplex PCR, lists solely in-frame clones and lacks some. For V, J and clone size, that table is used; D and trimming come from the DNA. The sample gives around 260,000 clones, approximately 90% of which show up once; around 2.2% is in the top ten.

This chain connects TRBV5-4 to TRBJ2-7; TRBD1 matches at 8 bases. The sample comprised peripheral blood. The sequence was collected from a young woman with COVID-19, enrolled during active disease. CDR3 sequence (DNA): TGTGCCAGCAGCTCCATAGACAGGGGTAACTTCCACGAGCAGTACTTC. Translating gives CASSSIDRGNFHEQYF.